The next 10 T cell receptor beta chains were all read from a single sample in a study of neoadjuvant nivolumab and ipilimumab in lung cancer. Profiled with immunoSEQ multiplex PCR; TCRdb holds only in-frame clones, not every one. The sample contains 18,000 or so clones, over 70% of which appear only once. The source was tumor tissue, collected after neoadjuvant nivolumab, alone or with ipilimumab, at or shortly before surgery. These receptors were obtained from an adult with non-small cell lung cancer.

V usage is TRBV2 and J usage is TRBJ2-7, with 10 bases matching TRBD1. This CDR3 has 15 residues. The germline CDR1 and CDR2 sequences are SNHLY and FYNNEI. With V trimmed by 1 base and J by 1 base, 1 base remained unmatched. This CDR3 reads CASSEEGQGSYEQYF. CDR3 nucleotide sequence: TGTGCCAGCAGTGAAGAGGGACAGGGGTCCTACGAGCAGTACTTC.

The gene calls are TRBV4-3 and TRBJ1-4, with D possibly being TRBD1 (6 bases). Per the germline V gene, CDR1 is LGHNA and CDR2 is YSLEER. This CDR3 has 20 amino acids. Between the trimmed V and J ends, which lost 0 bases and 3 bases, there was a span of 23 bases. The CDR3 reads CASSQDRLQGSGIANEKLFF. The CDR3 DNA follows: TGCGCCAGCAGCCAAGATCGCCTACAGGGCTCGGGGATAGCTAATGAAAAACTGTTTTTT.

A few counts support this clone. V usage is TRBV9 and J usage is TRBJ1-6; TRBD1 is a possible D gene (6 bases). CDR1 is SGDLS, CDR2 YYNGEE, per germline. This CDR3 has 15 residues. Trimming removed 4 bases at V and 5 bases at J, with 13 bases between. CDR3 sequence: CASSSRDKNNSPLHF. In DNA form, the CDR3 reads TGTGCCAGCAGCTCCAGGGACAAAAATAATTCACCCCTCCACTTT.

By share, this clone ranks as medium-sized. The V and J genes are TRBV6-5 and TRBJ2-1, with 7 bases matching TRBD1. This CDR3 has 12 residues. After removal of 5 bases from V and 7 bases from J, the junction contained 2 bases not matched to a gene. Germline V lookup: CDR1 MNHEY, CDR2 SVGAGI. The CDR3 sequence is CASSLQGNEQFF. The CDR3 nucleotides read TGTGCCAGCAGTCTACAGGGGAATGAGCAGTTCTTC.

This chain connects TRBV11-2 to TRBJ2-1; D uncertain. Trimming left V 0 bases short and J 3 bases short, with 15 bases between. This CDR3 has 17 amino acids. Per the germline V gene, CDR1 is SGHAT and CDR2 is FQNNGV. CDR3 DNA: TGTGCCAGCAGCTTAGAATCGAGGAGTTCCTTCTACAATGAGCAGTTCTTC. Translated: CASSLESRSSFYNEQFF.

This rearrangement joins TRBV5-6 to TRBJ1-1; D is possibly TRBD1 (5 bases). The germline V gene encodes CDR1 SGHDT and CDR2 YYEEEE. V was trimmed by 4 bases and J by 4 bases, leaving 14 bases between them. This CDR3 has 14 amino acids. The CDR3 DNA sequence: TGTGCCAGCAGCCGGTTTGGAGGGGCCACTGAAGCTTTCTTT. Translation: CASSRFGGATEAFF.

The CDR3 spells CASNAQGAQSGNGYTF. The CDR3 DNA is TGTGCCAGCAACGCACAGGGGGCGCAGAGTGGGAATGGCTACACCTTC. V and J are TRBV2 and TRBJ1-2, with 9 nucleotides matching TRBD1. CDR3 length: 16 amino acids. V trimming: 7 bases; J trimming: 6 bases; junction bases outside the gene matches: 15. Per germline, CDR1 SNHLY and CDR2 FYNNEI.

The chain is built from TRBV6-5 and TRBJ1-2; no firm D call. The V and J ends lost 8 bases and 5 bases respectively, with 12 bases between them. CDR3 length: 12 residues. Germline CDR1 MNHEY, CDR2 SVGAGI. The CDR3 DNA sequence: TGTGCCAGCGGTGGCGGGTTTTATGGCTACACCTTC. Translation gives CASGGGFYGYTF.

CDR3 nucleotide sequence: TGTGCCAGCAGCGCCCGGGACAGGGCCCTCTCTGGGGCCAACGTCCTGACTTTC. As protein: CASSARDRALSGANVLTF. V is TRBV7-8 and J is TRBJ2-6; 9 positions agree with TRBD1. Germline lookup yields CDR1 SGHVS and CDR2 FQNEAQ. J was trimmed by 0 bases and V by 5 bases; bases with no gene match: 8. The CDR3 length is 18 residues.

The chain uses TRBV7-2 and TRBJ1-2, with D hard to call. V gave up 5 bases and J gave up 9 bases, with 13 bases separating them. Germline V gives CDR1 SGHTA, CDR2 FQGNSA. This CDR3 contains 12 residues. CDR3 region: CASSPLGPRYTF. The CDR3 coding sequence is TGTGCCAGCAGCCCCCTCGGGCCCCGCTACACCTTC.